One and the same sample provided the 5 T cell receptor beta chains below, sequenced in a study of type 1 regulatory T cells. Their cognate antigens are unknown. Each CDR3 protein is one row after TCRdb ran MiXCR on the reads. The sample carries roughly 71,000 distinct CDR3 sequences, roughly 60% recorded once. Sequencing input: cultured T cells, either the whole culture or a sorted T cell fraction (not recorded which). Subset defined: Tr1-enriched cell product generated in vitro against host alloantigens. The source of these receptors is a human donor in good health.

CDR3 nucleotide sequence: TGCAGCGTTGAAGTAGGGGGGGTCGATGAGCAGTTCTTC. Residues: CSVEVGGVDEQFF. The gene calls are TRBV29-1 and TRBJ2-1, with a weak D call TRBD2 (7 bases). Trimming took 1 base from V and 8 from J, leaving 12 bases between them. Germline V CDR1 and CDR2: SQVTM, ANQGSEA. This CDR3 contains 13 residues.

This clonotype was counted a single time. The chain recombines TRBV4-2 with TRBJ2-4; TRBD1 agrees at 8 bases. J was trimmed by 1 base and V by 3 bases; bases with no gene match: 11. CDR3 size: 18 residues. Looked up from germline, CDR1 is LGHNA and CDR2 is YNFKEQ. The CDR3, as DNA: TGTGCCAGCAGCCAGTCAAACAGGGGGAAGTTTGCCAAAAACATTCAGTACTTC. Protein product: CASSQSNRGKFAKNIQYF.

This clonotype appeared a single time. The chain links TRBV30 to TRBJ2-1; TRBD1 aligns across 8 bases. There are 15 residues in the CDR3. The V segment lost 4 bases and the J segment 4 bases; nucleotides outside the gene matches: 9. Germline V CDR1 and CDR2: GTSNPN, SVGIG (reference sequence). The chain's CDR3 is CAWNPGQGNYNEQFF. The CDR3 DNA follows: TGTGCCTGGAACCCTGGACAGGGTAATTACAATGAGCAGTTCTTC.

This clonotype was detected only a few times. The V gene is TRBV6-6, the J gene TRBJ2-7; 10 nucleotides line up with TRBD1. V gave up 7 bases and J gave up 3 bases; unmatched junction bases: 6. The CDR3 extends over 14 amino acids. Looked up from germline, CDR1 is MNHNY and CDR2 is SVGAGI (reference sequence). CDR3 in amino acids: CASTDRDRGYEQYF. The DNA for the CDR3 is TGTGCCAGCACCGACCGGGACAGGGGCTACGAGCAGTACTTC.

This clonotype came up a few times. The chain links TRBV18 to TRBJ2-3, with 12 bases fitting TRBD2. Germline V gene data show CDR1 as KGHSH and CDR2 as LQKENI. V gave up 4 bases and J gave up 3 bases; unmatched junction bases: 2. There are 15 residues in the CDR3. The CDR3 DNA reads TGTGCCAGCTCACGGGGACTAGCGGGTACAGATACGCAGTATTTT. This codes for CASSRGLAGTDTQYF.